This T cell receptor (beta chain) emerged from a study of shared clonotypes between healthy human individuals. Findings and caveats of the study: Owing to a small donor count, the genetic and exposure-history diversity represented was limited.

Selected positively for CCR7 and CD45RO-negative, naive CD8 cells excluded terminally differentiated effector memory CD45RA+ cells. All donors qualified as healthy HIV-negative adults and had experienced no recent acute infections or vaccinations. In regard to this clone: Its antigen remains unknown.

Original data processing: Filtering differed because ImmunoSEQ produced junction-only sequences that carried no quality scores. Some clones are missing from TCRdb's copy, which holds only in-frame ones; the method was immunoSEQ multiplex PCR. V, J and clone size were drawn from that table, and D and trimming were deduced from the DNA. The table includes some 2,000,000 clones, about 95% detected once. V trimming: 0 bases; J trimming: 1 base; junction bases outside the gene matches: 6. The CDR3 runs to 17 residues. Germline V CDR1 and CDR2: SGHRS, YFSETQ. This receptor was obtained from a man in his late teens or twenties in good health. The sequenced sample was naive CD8+ T cells sorted from blood. The chain has TRBV5-1 and TRBJ1-5; 8 nucleotides align to TRBD1. The CDR3 nucleotides read TGCGCCAGCAGCTTGGCACAGGGGGGTCCGAGCAATCAGCCCCAGCATTTT. It yields the protein CASSLAQGGPSNQPQHF. The full variable domain, its missing parts supplied by reference TRBV5-1 and TRBJ1-5, is KAGVTQTPRYLIKTRGQQVTLSCSPISGHRSVSWYQQTPGQGLQFLFEYFSETQRNKGNFPGRFSGRQFSNSRSEMNVSTLELGDSALYLCASSLAQGGPSNQPQHFGDGTRLSIL.